This TCR beta chain was profiled in a study of cytomegalovirus exposure and HLA in healthy donors. Broader study findings: Presence/absence analyses treated sequencing depth as roughly uniform across donors. Relative to the approximately 700-donor mean, N-insertions were reportedly fewer in an Asian-associated ancestry cluster in a later analysis. Per published reports, the classifier diagnosed cytomegalovirus status with high specificity and sensitivity.

Germline-derived CDR1 and CDR2 are SGHDT and YYEEEE. With 4 bases clipped from V and 5 bases from J, the junction kept 9 bases outside the gene matches. This CDR3 contains 16 residues. As regards this clone: The antigen remains undetermined.

All the people who gave samples were healthy bone marrow donors. Both 60 Vbeta primers and 13 Jbeta primers went into the PCR. Produced via immunoSEQ multiplex PCR; TCRdb's table is partial and in-frame only. The data hold some 50,000 clones, with approximately 67% observed a single time. Material: PBMCs. The sequence was collected from a man under 40 in good health and CMV-seronegative. The chain carries TRBV5-6 and TRBJ1-1; 12 nucleotides match TRBD1. CDR3 in amino acids: CASSTPGQGARTEAFF. In DNA, the CDR3 is TGTGCCAGCAGCACTCCGGGACAGGGGGCGAGAACTGAAGCTTTCTTT.